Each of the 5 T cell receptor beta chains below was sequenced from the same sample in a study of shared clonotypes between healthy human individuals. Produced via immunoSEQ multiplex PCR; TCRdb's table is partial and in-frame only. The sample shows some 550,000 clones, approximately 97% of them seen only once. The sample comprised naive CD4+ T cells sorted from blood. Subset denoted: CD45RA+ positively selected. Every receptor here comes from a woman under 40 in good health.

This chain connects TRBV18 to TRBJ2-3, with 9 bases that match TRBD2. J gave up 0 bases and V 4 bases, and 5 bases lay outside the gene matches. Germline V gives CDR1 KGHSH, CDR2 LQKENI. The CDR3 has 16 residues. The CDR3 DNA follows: TGTGCCAGCTCACAGACTAGCGGACAGAGCACAGATACGCAGTATTTT. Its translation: CASSQTSGQSTDTQYF.

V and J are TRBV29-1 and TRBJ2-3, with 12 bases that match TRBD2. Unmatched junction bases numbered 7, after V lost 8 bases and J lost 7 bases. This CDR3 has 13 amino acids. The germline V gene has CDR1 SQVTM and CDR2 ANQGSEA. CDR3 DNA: TGCAGCACCCGACTAGCGGGAGTAAATACGCAGTATTTT. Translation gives CSTRLAGVNTQYF.

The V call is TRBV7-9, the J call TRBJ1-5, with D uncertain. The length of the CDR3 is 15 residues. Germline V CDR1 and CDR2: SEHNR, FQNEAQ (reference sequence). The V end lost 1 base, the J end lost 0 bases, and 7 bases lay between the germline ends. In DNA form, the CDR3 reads TGTGCCAGCAGCTTAGGAGAGGGTAGCAATCAGCCCCAGCATTTT. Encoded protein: CASSLGEGSNQPQHF.

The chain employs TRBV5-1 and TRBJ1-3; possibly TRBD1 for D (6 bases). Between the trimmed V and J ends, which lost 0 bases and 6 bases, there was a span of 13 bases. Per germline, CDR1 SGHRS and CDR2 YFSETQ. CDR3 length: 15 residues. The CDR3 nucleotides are TGCGCCAGCAGCTTGGGGCCAACAGGGCTAAACACCATATATTTT. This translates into CASSLGPTGLNTIYF.

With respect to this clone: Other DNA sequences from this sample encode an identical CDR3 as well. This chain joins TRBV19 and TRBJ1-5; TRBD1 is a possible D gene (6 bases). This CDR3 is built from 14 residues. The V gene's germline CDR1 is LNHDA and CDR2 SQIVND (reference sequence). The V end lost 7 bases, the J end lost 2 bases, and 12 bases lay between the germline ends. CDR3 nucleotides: TGTGCCAGTACCAGGGGAGGGGGCAATCAGCCCCAGCATTTT. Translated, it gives CASTRGGGNQPQHF.